This passage covers 25 T cell receptor beta chains from one sample sequenced in a study of blood T cell repertoires in COVID-19. Profiling relied on immunoSEQ multiplex PCR, and the TCRdb table lists in-frame clones only, not all of them. The sample has 70,000 or so clones; around 75% are singletons. What was sequenced was peripheral blood. All receptors derive from a man in his sixties or seventies with acute or convalescent COVID-19.

The chain is built from TRBV5-1 and TRBJ2-7; 9 bases map to TRBD1. The CDR3 extends over 14 amino acids. Germline values: CDR1 SGHRS, CDR2 YFSETQ. The V segment lost 0 bases and the J segment 4 bases; nucleotides outside the gene matches: 2. The CDR3 here is CASSLEGTGYEQYF. The CDR3 DNA follows: TGCGCCAGCAGCTTGGAGGGGACAGGGTACGAGCAGTACTTC.

The V call is TRBV18, the J call TRBJ1-5, with 7 bases aligning to TRBD1. This CDR3 has 14 amino acids. With V trimmed by 3 bases and J by 3 bases, 2 bases remained unmatched. Germline CDR1 reads KGHSH; CDR2 reads LQKENI. CDR3: CASSPGTANQPQHF. CDR3 sequence (DNA): TGTGCCAGCTCACCGGGGACAGCCAATCAGCCCCAGCATTTT.

This clone has at least ten counts. The same CDR3 is also encoded by other DNA sequences in this sample. V is TRBV7-9 and J is TRBJ1-6; possible D gene TRBD1, 5 bases. The CDR3 sequence is 15 residues long. V dropped 0 bases and J dropped 7 bases, with 10 bases sitting between them. CDR1 and CDR2 (germline): SEHNR, FQNEAQ (reference sequence). CDR3 DNA: TGTGCCAGCAGCTTAGCGAGCGGGGGGAATTCACCCCTCCACTTT. As protein: CASSLASGGNSPLHF.

V usage is TRBV11-3 and J usage is TRBJ2-1; 7 positions match TRBD2. V trimming: 4 bases; J trimming: 15 bases; junction bases outside the gene matches: 15. The CDR3 has 14 residues. Germline-derived CDR1 and CDR2 are SGHNT and YENEEA. The CDR3 loop is CASSSSQTSLGLFF. In DNA, the CDR3 is TGTGCCAGCAGCTCCTCTCAGACTAGCCTGGGTCTGTTCTTC.

The chain uses TRBV15 and TRBJ2-5, with D tentatively TRBD2 (6 bases). The V end lost 1 base, the J end lost 9 bases, and 12 bases lay between the germline ends. CDR1 is LNHNV, CDR2 YYDKDF, per germline (reference sequence). This CDR3 is built from 13 residues. CDR3 sequence reads: CATSRGPGGAQYF. CDR3 coding DNA: TGTGCCACCAGCAGAGGACCCGGAGGGGCCCAGTACTTC.

This clone has a single count. This specimen includes other DNA sequences encoding the same CDR3. The V gene is TRBV18, the J gene TRBJ2-5, with 7 nucleotides matching TRBD1. The CDR3 contains 13 residues. V gave up 3 bases and J gave up 4 bases; unmatched junction bases: 2. Germline CDR1 KGHSH, CDR2 LQKENI. This CDR3 is CASSPGQPETQYF. DNA for the CDR3: TGTGCCAGCTCACCGGGACAGCCAGAGACCCAGTACTTC.

The chain has TRBV5-1 and TRBJ2-1; D is perhaps TRBD1 (6 bases). The V and J ends lost 6 bases and 8 bases respectively, with 15 bases between them. The CDR3 runs to 13 residues. Germline loops: CDR1 SGHRS, CDR2 YFSETQ. CDR3 residues: CASTQPGVDEQFF. CDR3 nucleotide sequence: TGCGCCAGCACCCAACCAGGGGTCGATGAGCAGTTCTTC.

The chain employs TRBV19 and TRBJ1-5; 7 nucleotides agree with TRBD1. Germline V gene lookup returns CDR1 LNHDA and CDR2 SQIVND (reference sequence). J lost 3 bases, V lost 3 bases, and 5 bases had no gene match. CDR3 length equals 15 residues. In DNA form, the CDR3 reads TGTGCCAGTAGTATCGGGACAGCCAACAATCAGCCCCAGCATTTT. It encodes CASSIGTANNQPQHF.

The chain recombines TRBV7-2 with TRBJ2-7; 10 nucleotides match TRBD1. The CDR3 is 14 residues long. The junction had 4 bases not matched to a gene; V was cut back by 5 bases and J by 3 bases. Germline V gives CDR1 SGHTA, CDR2 FQGNSA. The CDR3 coding sequence is TGTGCCAGCAGCACGACAGGGGGCGGCTACGAGCAGTACTTC. Translated: CASSTTGGGYEQYF.

The chain has TRBV7-2 and TRBJ1-6; the D is unclear. From germline, CDR1 is SGHTA and CDR2 FQGNSA. The CDR3 has 14 amino acids. Trimming took off 4 bases at V and 5 bases at J, with 9 bases between the two ends. Here the CDR3 reads CASSYGAHNSPLHF. The CDR3 DNA follows: TGTGCCAGCAGCTACGGAGCCCATAATTCACCCCTCCACTTT.

The chain links TRBV18 to TRBJ2-1, with a tentative D call TRBD2 (5 bases). CDR3 length: 14 amino acids. The germline V gene has CDR1 KGHSH and CDR2 LQKENI. V dropped 6 bases and J dropped 3 bases, with 12 bases sitting between them. CDR3 loop: CASSPRLRYNEQFF. The CDR3, as DNA: TGTGCCAGCTCCCCTCGACTACGCTACAATGAGCAGTTCTTC.

The chain joins TRBV28 to TRBJ2-6; possible D gene TRBD2, 5 bases. The CDR3 is 17 residues long. The germline V gene encodes CDR1 MDHEN and CDR2 SYDVKM. The V end was cut by 5 bases, the J end by 0 bases, with 14 bases between. This CDR3 is CASSVGLLSSGANVLTF. In DNA, the CDR3 is TGTGCCAGCAGTGTAGGACTCCTCAGCTCTGGGGCCAACGTCCTGACTTTC.

The chain uses TRBV28 and TRBJ2-7; possibly TRBD1 for D (5 bases). Trimming took off 6 bases at V and 0 bases at J, with 15 bases between the two ends. The CDR3 consists of 15 residues. Per germline, CDR1 MDHEN and CDR2 SYDVKM. The CDR3: CASSQRVGRSYEQYF. In DNA form, the CDR3 reads TGTGCCAGCAGCCAAAGGGTGGGGCGCTCCTACGAGCAGTACTTC.

The chain has TRBV4-2 and TRBJ1-4; maybe TRBD1 (6 bases). This CDR3 has 15 residues. CDR1 is LGHNA and CDR2 is YNFKEQ in the germline V gene. Trimming removed 0 bases from V and 11 bases from J, with 16 bases in between. CDR3 region: CASSQEVGRGAKLFF. In DNA form, the CDR3 reads TGTGCCAGCAGCCAAGAAGTTGGGCGGGGGGCTAAACTGTTTTTT.

This rearrangement joins TRBV7-3 to TRBJ1-2, with D unclear. This CDR3 region has 14 residues. The V and J ends lost 5 bases and 2 bases respectively, with 12 bases between them. Germline V gene data show CDR1 as SGHTA and CDR2 as FQGTGA. The CDR3 DNA sequence: TGTGCCAGCAGCCGGCAACCGGGGAACTATGGCTACACCTTC. The encoded protein is CASSRQPGNYGYTF.

This clone was recorded once. J is TRBJ1-1 and V is TRBV28, with a tentative D call TRBD1 (5 bases). CDR3 length equals 15 residues. Trimming left V 6 bases short and J 2 bases short, with 16 bases between. The V gene's germline CDR1 is MDHEN and CDR2 SYDVKM. The CDR3 nucleotides are TGTGCCAGCAGGAGTGACAGCTTCCCAAACACTGAAGCTTTCTTT. Protein sequence: CASRSDSFPNTEAFF. Looking up the rest from reference TRBV28 and TRBJ1-1 gives the full variable domain: DVKVTQSSRYLVKRTGEKVFLECVQDMDHENMFWYRQDPGLGLRLIYFSYDVKMKEKGDIPEGYSVSREKKERFSLILESASTNQTSMYLCASRSDSFPNTEAFFGQGTRLTVV.

This chain joins TRBV4-2 and TRBJ2-3; 15 bases match TRBD2. Germline V CDR1 and CDR2: LGHNA, YNFKEQ. The CDR3 has 21 amino acids. V lost 1 base and J lost 1; bases outside the gene matches: 12. The CDR3 reads CASSQVGPGLAGGLRTDTQYF. The CDR3, as DNA: TGTGCCAGCAGCCAAGTCGGACCGGGACTAGCGGGAGGCCTTCGCACAGATACGCAGTATTTT.

This clone has a count of ten or more. The chain carries TRBV6-5 and TRBJ1-2, with 7 bases lining up with TRBD1. Looked up from germline, CDR1 is MNHEY and CDR2 is SVGAGI. CDR3 length equals 14 residues. The V and J ends lost 6 bases and 8 bases, in that order; junction bases with no gene match: 12. CDR3 region: CASSRQGGAEGYTF. The CDR3 DNA sequence: TGTGCCAGCAGCCGCCAGGGGGGCGCGGAAGGCTACACCTTC.

The chain joins TRBV5-4 to TRBJ2-2, with D possibly matching TRBD1 (7 bases). The V end lost 7 bases, the J end lost 1 base, and 11 bases lay between the germline ends. Germline-derived CDR1 and CDR2 are SGHNT and YYREEE (reference sequence). The CDR3 totals 14 residues. CDR3 sequence (DNA): TGTGCCAGCGCCCAGGGGGGGAACACCGGGGAGCTGTTTTTT. It yields the protein CASAQGGNTGELFF.

The genes are TRBV6-2 or TRBV6-3 and TRBJ2-7; 9 nucleotides align to TRBD1. The V gene end was trimmed by 4 bases and the J gene end by 4 bases; junction bases not matched to a gene: 11. Per the germline V gene, CDR1 is MNHEY and CDR2 is SVGEGT. This CDR3 is built from 16 residues. CDR3 nucleotides: TGTGCCAGCAGTTTGGACAGGGGTTTCCATCGGTACGAGCAGTACTTC. Protein: CASSLDRGFHRYEQYF.

The chain employs TRBV9 and TRBJ2-1, with 7 bases identical to TRBD2. This CDR3 contains 16 residues. Germline-derived CDR1 and CDR2 are SGDLS and YYNGEE. Trimming at V came to 0 bases and at J to 7 bases, leaving 10 bases not matched to a gene. The CDR3 region is CASSVGWGGKGNEQFF. The CDR3 nucleotides are TGTGCCAGCAGCGTAGGCTGGGGGGGTAAAGGGAATGAGCAGTTCTTC.

This rearrangement joins TRBV6-6 to TRBJ2-7; the D gene is possibly TRBD2 (6 bases). CDR1 and CDR2 (germline): MNHNY, SVGAGI (reference sequence). With 6 bases removed from V and 5 bases from J, the gap between germline ends came to 17 bases. CDR3 size: 14 residues. The CDR3 bases are TGTGCCAGCAGAGGTGCGGAGGGCCCCCACGAGCAGTACTTC. It specifies CASRGAEGPHEQYF.

The chain employs TRBV6-5 and TRBJ2-7; 7 bases map to TRBD1. CDR3 size: 15 residues. V lost 0 bases and J lost 4; bases outside the gene matches: 6. Germline CDR1 is MNHEY and CDR2 is SVGAGI. The CDR3 here is CASSYSTLQGYEQYF. CDR3 nucleotide sequence: TGTGCCAGCAGTTACTCGACTCTACAGGGGTACGAGCAGTACTTC.

The V gene is TRBV6-4, the J gene TRBJ1-6, with 9 bases matching TRBD1. The CDR3 consists of 16 residues. Per germline, CDR1 MRHNA and CDR2 SNTAGT. With V trimmed by 3 bases and J by 7 bases, 7 bases remained unmatched. CDR3 region: CASSERQGVGNSPLHF. The CDR3 region has the DNA TGTGCCAGCAGTGAGCGACAGGGGGTGGGAAATTCACCCCTCCACTTT.

To note about this clone: At the DNA level, this CDR3 is encoded by other sequences in the same sample as well. The chain couples TRBV21-1 to TRBJ1-1; the DNA was not used to check the table's D call, TRBD1. TRBV21-1 is a pseudogene locus. The CDR3 sequence is 15 residues long. CDR3: CASRPEDRGNAEAFF. CDR3 bases: TGCGCCAGCAGACCCGAAGACAGGGGGAACGCTGAAGCTTTCTTT.